The clone carrying this TCR beta chain was counted ten times or more. The sample originates from a study of breast tumors, draining lymph nodes, adjacent tissues. One entry per CDR3 protein results from TCRdb running MiXCR on the multiplex PCR reads. The sample lists 60,000 to 65,000 distinct CDR3 sequences, 57% occurring once. Germline lookup yields CDR1 MDHEN and CDR2 SYDVKM. The V gene lost 1 base and the J gene lost 2 bases, with 12 bases spanning the gap. This CDR3 region has 16 residues. This sequence originates from a female donor with breast cancer. Some clones in this sample may be carry-over from other donors' samples. Sequencing was done on a sample of breast tumor tissue. The rearrangement links TRBV28 to TRBJ1-5; D unresolved. This CDR3 is CASSLSRETGNQPQHF. CDR3 DNA sequence: TGTGCCAGCAGTTTATCCCGGGAAACAGGCAATCAGCCCCAGCATTTT.